This record concerns one T cell receptor (beta chain) sequence. Authors' processing steps: Nucleated cell counts were estimated from reference gene primer amplification. TCRdb's copy holds only in-frame clones and misses some; the assay was immunoSEQ multiplex PCR. Clone size and V and J calls were adopted from that table, with D and trimming inferred from the DNA. The table has about 440,000 clones, less than 95% seen once; the top ten hold roughly 0.66%. The sample is drawn from a study of blood T cell repertoires in COVID-19. Study-level background: Nucleic acid was either cDNA or gDNA, and it came from T cells, B-cell-depleted T cells, or PBMCs.

V lost 7 bases, J lost 13 bases, and 7 bases stayed unmatched. CDR1 and CDR2 (germline): SGHVS, FQNEAQ. There are 12 residues in the CDR3. Ages ranged from about 18 to 89 years, with residence in 24 US areas. The sample taken for sequencing was PBMCs or T cells enriched from blood (not recorded which). The chain recombines TRBV7-8 with TRBJ1-2; TRBD1 matches at 12 bases. The sequence derives from a man younger than 35 who had recovered from COVID-19. CDR3 sequence: CASTGTGGSGTF. CDR3 coding DNA: TGTGCCAGCACCGGGACAGGGGGCAGTGGCACCTTC.